Below are 27 T cell receptor beta chains sequenced from a single sample in a study of T-cell memory formation after mild COVID-19. TCRdb used MiXCR to reprocess the 5' RACE reads, holding one entry per CDR3 protein. This sample yields around 390,000 distinct CDR3 sequences, of which around a sixth are seen a single time; roughly 21% belongs to the top ten. Sequencing input: PBMCs or a T cell subset sorted from them (not recorded which). The receptors come from a man between 18 and 29 years old who had mild COVID-19 (a few samples of this study predate the infection). Cell type and time point are not known.

The V and J genes are TRBV7-2 and TRBJ1-6; D uncertain. Germline-derived CDR1 and CDR2 are SGHTA and FQGNSA. CDR3 size: 17 residues. V lost 2 bases, J lost 7 bases, and 18 bases lay in between. In nucleotides, the CDR3 is TGTGCCAGCAGCTTAAGCCCCTCCGGCGGGTCCAATTCACCCCTCCACTTT. Protein sequence: CASSLSPSGGSNSPLHF.

A few counts support this clonotype. The gene calls are TRBV12-3 or TRBV12-4 and TRBJ2-1; D possibly corresponds to TRBD2 (6 bases). V shed 3 bases and J shed 5 bases, with 14 bases lying between them. This CDR3 is built from 15 residues. The CDR3 reads CASSFATSGDNEQFF. The CDR3 region has the DNA TGTGCCAGCAGTTTCGCCACCTCGGGAGACAATGAGCAGTTCTTC.

The CDR3 coding sequence is TGTGCCAGCAGCCCGTCGGGCTACTCCTACGAGCAGTACTTC. Translated, it gives CASSPSGYSYEQYF. The V call is TRBV7-3, the J call TRBJ2-7; D is uncertain. Between the trimmed V and J ends, which lost 5 bases and 0 bases, there was a span of 11 bases. This CDR3 has 14 amino acids. In germline, CDR1 is SGHTA, CDR2 FQGTGA.

As regards this clonotype: Just one base apart from a much larger clone, this may be a read error. The chain couples TRBV7-6 to TRBJ2-5; 8 nucleotides agree with TRBD1. Germline V lookup: CDR1 SGHVS, CDR2 FNYEAQ. The junction had 1 base not matched to a gene; V was cut back by 1 base and J by 6 bases. This CDR3 comprises 13 residues. CDR3 sequence (DNA): TGTGCCAGCAGCTTAGGGACAGGGAAGACCCAGTACTTC. Its translation: CASSLGTGKTQYF.

The chain recombines TRBV7-9 with TRBJ2-1, with TRBD2 matching over 9 bases. J lost 3 bases, V lost 1 base, and 10 bases had no gene match. From germline, CDR1 is SEHNR and CDR2 FQNEAQ (reference sequence). The CDR3 contains 18 residues. For the CDR3, the DNA is TGTGCCAGCAGCTTAGGTTCGGCTAGCGGGGTGATCTACAATGAGCAGTTCTTC. It yields the protein CASSLGSASGVIYNEQFF.

This clonotype was seen ten or more times. The chain employs TRBV7-2 and TRBJ2-3; no firm D call. The CDR3 runs to 13 residues. Germline V gives CDR1 SGHTA, CDR2 FQGNSA. The V end was cut by 3 bases, the J end by 4 bases, with 8 bases between. The CDR3 sequence is CASSFSKADTQYF. The DNA for the CDR3 is TGTGCCAGCAGCTTTAGCAAGGCAGATACGCAGTATTTT.

This clonotype was counted ten times or more. V and J are TRBV7-9 and TRBJ2-7; 9 bases are a match to TRBD1. After removal of 1 base from V and 1 base from J, the junction contained 5 bases not matched to a gene. The CDR3 extends over 16 amino acids. The germline CDR1 and CDR2 sequences are SEHNR and FQNEAQ (reference sequence). The CDR3 bases are TGTGCCAGCAGCTTAGGGGGGACAGGGCAATCCTACGAGCAGTACTTC. Protein product: CASSLGGTGQSYEQYF.

V usage is TRBV5-4 and J usage is TRBJ1-3; 7 bases map to TRBD1. V gave up 4 bases and J gave up 0 bases; unmatched junction bases: 13. The CDR3 has 18 amino acids. The germline CDR1 and CDR2 sequences are SGHNT and YYREEE (reference sequence). The DNA of the CDR3 is TGTGCCAGCAGCGAGACGGGACAGCCACACCGCTCTGGAAACACCATATATTTT. This encodes CASSETGQPHRSGNTIYF.

The chain uses TRBV21-1 and TRBJ2-2; TRBD1, the table's D call, was not compared with the DNA. TRBV21-1 is termed a pseudogene. The CDR3 has 15 amino acids. The CDR3 protein is CASSSPEEITGELFF. CDR3 nucleotide sequence: TGTGCCAGCAGCAGCCCCGAGGAAATTACCGGGGAGCTGTTTTTT.

This clonotype came up many times. This chain connects TRBV20-1 to TRBJ2-5; D not certain. V gave up 4 bases and J gave up 3 bases, with 9 bases separating them. The CDR3 sequence is 12 residues long. Looked up from germline, CDR1 is DFQATT and CDR2 is SNEGSKA (reference sequence). The CDR3 DNA reads as TGCAGTGCTACGTGGGTTGAAGAGACCCAGTACTTC. It translates to CSATWVEETQYF.

The chain recombines TRBV6-5 with TRBJ2-1; 10 nucleotides match TRBD2. The V gene end was trimmed by 4 bases and the J gene end by 3 bases; junction bases not matched to a gene: 6. The germline CDR1 and CDR2 sequences are MNHEY and SVGAGI. CDR3 length: 16 residues. The CDR3 DNA reads as TGTGCCAGCAGTTTAGGGAGCGGGGGGGACTACAATGAGCAGTTCTTC. Amino acid sequence: CASSLGSGGDYNEQFF.

The chain is built from TRBV7-8 and TRBJ2-7; D not resolved. Trimming took off 6 bases at V and 3 bases at J, with 6 bases between the two ends. The germline CDR1 and CDR2 sequences are SGHVS and FQNEAQ. This CDR3 contains 11 residues. CDR3 region: CASRLNYEQYF. The CDR3 region has the DNA TGTGCCAGCAGGCTAAACTACGAGCAGTACTTC.

The chain carries TRBV9 and TRBJ1-2, with 11 bases lining up with TRBD1. J lost 6 bases, V lost 0 bases, and 4 bases had no gene match. CDR1 and CDR2 from the germline V gene are SGDLS and YYNGEE. This CDR3 spans 15 amino acids. CDR3 DNA: TGTGCCAGCAGCGTAGCCGGGACAGGGGGAAATGGCTACACCTTC. It codes for CASSVAGTGGNGYTF.

This clonotype turned up a few times. The chain is built from TRBV7-9 and TRBJ1-2; TRBD1 aligns across 9 bases. This CDR3 spans 11 amino acids. Germline values: CDR1 SEHNR, CDR2 FQNEAQ (reference sequence). J lost 12 bases, V lost 3 bases, and 2 bases had no gene match. CDR3 sequence (DNA): TGTGCCAGCAGCTTGGGACAGGGCCACACCTTC. Encoded protein: CASSLGQGHTF.

This chain's CDR3 is CASSLDTGQGGAEQYF. CDR3 DNA sequence: TGTGCCAGCAGCTTAGACACCGGACAGGGGGGCGCGGAGCAGTACTTC. The chain combines TRBV11-3 with TRBJ2-7; 10 nucleotides match TRBD1. With V trimmed by 0 bases and J by 7 bases, 9 bases remained unmatched. The germline CDR1 and CDR2 sequences are SGHNT and YENEEA. CDR3 length equals 16 residues.

This clonotype came up a few times. This chain joins TRBV20-1 and TRBJ1-1, with D uncertain. The CDR3 sequence is 12 residues long. V lost 0 bases and J 7 bases, leaving 9 bases between the germline ends. In germline, CDR1 is DFQATT, CDR2 SNEGSKA (reference sequence). The CDR3 DNA follows: TGCAGTGCTAGAGAGGGCTTTTTTGAAGCTTTCTTT. Translation gives CSAREGFFEAFF.

This rearrangement joins TRBV5-5 to TRBJ2-5, with TRBD1 matching 7 bases. Germline-derived CDR1 and CDR2 are SGHKS and YYEKEE (reference sequence). CDR3 size: 15 residues. V dropped 5 bases and J dropped 3; count of bases not matched to a gene: 10. The CDR3 spells CASSPMGTAEETQYF. The CDR3 coding sequence is TGTGCCAGCAGTCCCATGGGGACAGCCGAAGAGACCCAGTACTTC.

The V gene is TRBV7-9, the J gene TRBJ2-3; no firm D call. This CDR3 has 15 amino acids. V gave up 4 bases and J gave up 2 bases, with 13 bases separating them. Germline V gene sequence: CDR1 SEHNR, CDR2 FQNEAQ (reference sequence). CDR3 amino acids: CASSSAPSTTDTQYF. As DNA, the CDR3 is TGTGCCAGCAGCTCAGCCCCCTCAACCACAGATACGCAGTATTTT.

The chain links TRBV18 to TRBJ2-6; perhaps TRBD2 as D (7 bases). The CDR3 is 16 amino acids. Trimming took 2 bases from V and 4 from J, leaving 12 bases between them. Germline CDR1 KGHSH, CDR2 LQKENI. The CDR3 protein is CASSPSGGLGANVLTF. As DNA, the CDR3 is TGTGCCAGCTCACCATCGGGGGGCTTGGGGGCCAACGTCCTGACTTTC.

This clonotype was counted a few times. The J gene is TRBJ2-1, the V gene TRBV29-1; possible D gene TRBD2, 5 bases. Germline V gene data show CDR1 as SQVTM and CDR2 as ANQGSEA. The CDR3 runs 12 residues. Trimming pared 4 bases from V and 8 bases from J, leaving 12 bases between. The DNA of the CDR3 is TGCAGCGTTGCCGAGGGCGAAGATGAGCAGTTCTTC. This sequence encodes CSVAEGEDEQFF.

A few counts support this clonotype. This sequence joins TRBV7-8 and TRBJ2-5, with D perhaps TRBD1 (6 bases). This CDR3 has 13 residues. Germline V CDR1 and CDR2: SGHVS, FQNEAQ. V was trimmed by 5 bases and J by 0 bases, leaving 7 bases between them. CDR3 bases: TGTGCCAGCAGCCAGGGGCACCAAGAGACCCAGTACTTC. As protein: CASSQGHQETQYF.

This chain uses TRBV4-2 with TRBJ2-3; 9 nucleotides align to TRBD2. This CDR3 spans 15 amino acids. V lost 0 bases and J lost 5; bases outside the gene matches: 3. Germline V gives CDR1 LGHNA, CDR2 YNFKEQ. CDR3 sequence: CASSQERGGQDTQYF. In DNA, the CDR3 is TGTGCCAGCAGCCAAGAGCGGGGGGGCCAAGATACGCAGTATTTT.

The chain is built from TRBV4-1 and TRBJ1-6; possibly TRBD1 for D (5 bases). Germline loops: CDR1 MGHRA, CDR2 YSYEKL. CDR3 length equals 14 residues. V was clipped by 4 bases and J by 7 bases, with 11 bases between them. The CDR3 sequence is CASSPRDGNSPLHF. The CDR3 DNA reads as TGCGCCAGCAGCCCCCGGGACGGGAATTCACCCCTCCACTTT.

This clonotype was found many times. The chain combines TRBV5-1 with TRBJ1-6; D is unresolved. Trimming shortened V by 5 bases and J by 0 bases, and 12 bases separated the two germline ends. The CDR3 loop spans 16 amino acids. Per the germline V gene, CDR1 is SGHRS and CDR2 is YFSETQ. Here the CDR3 reads CASRPTLGSYNSPLHF. The DNA of the CDR3 is TGCGCCAGCAGACCAACGCTAGGCTCCTATAATTCACCCCTCCACTTT. Complete variable domain (other parts from reference TRBV5-1 and TRBJ1-6): KAGVTQTPRYLIKTRGQQVTLSCSPISGHRSVSWYQQTPGQGLQFLFEYFSETQRNKGNFPGRFSGRQFSNSRSEMNVSTLELGDSALYLCASRPTLGSYNSPLHFGNGTRLTVT.

V is TRBV12-3 or TRBV12-4 and J is TRBJ2-7, with TRBD1 as a possible D gene (5 bases). The CDR3 length is 15 residues. V was cut by 2 bases and J by 2 bases, with 13 bases left in between. CDR3 bases: TGTGCCAGCAGTTTAAGCCAGGGCGTTACCTACGAGCAGTACTTC. It specifies CASSLSQGVTYEQYF.

The chain recombines TRBV20-1 with TRBJ1-4, with D perhaps TRBD1 (5 bases). The V and J ends lost 3 bases and 0 bases respectively, with 5 bases between them. This CDR3 has 13 residues. Germline V gives CDR1 DFQATT, CDR2 SNEGSKA (reference sequence). The CDR3 spells CSARGATNEKLFF. In DNA, the CDR3 is TGCAGTGCTAGGGGGGCAACTAATGAAAAACTGTTTTTT.

This chain links TRBV7-2 with TRBJ1-2, with unresolved D. The CDR3 sequence is 12 residues long. Germline V gene sequence: CDR1 SGHTA, CDR2 FQGNSA. Trimming took 5 bases from V and 2 from J, leaving 6 bases between them. CDR3 residues: CASSPRNYGYTF. The CDR3 DNA follows: TGTGCCAGCAGCCCGAGAAACTATGGCTACACCTTC.